This T cell receptor (beta chain) appears in the sequencing data of a study of CD8+CD57+ T cells in acquired aplastic anemia. Across the study: Healthy donor CD4+ cell samples had a mean of approximately 11 million reads.

Profiling that covered TCR beta VDJ and CDR3 relied on genomic DNA as its template. TCRdb analysed the reads with MiXCR anew, one entry per CDR3 protein. The sample holds about 110,000 distinct CDR3 sequences, around 49% seen once. CDR1 is KGHDR and CDR2 is SFDVKD in the germline V gene. J gave up 2 bases and V 3 bases, and 4 bases lay outside the gene matches. The length of the CDR3 is 16 residues. The TCR sequence derives from a human donor in good health, serving as a control. The V gene is TRBV24-1, the J gene TRBJ2-1; 9 bases map to TRBD2. The sample comprised sorted CD4+, CD8+, or CD8+CD57+ T cells (not recorded which) from PBMCs. As DNA, the CDR3 is TGTGCCACCAGTGATGAGACTAGCGGTCCCTACAATGAGCAGTTCTTC. Translated, it gives CATSDETSGPYNEQFF.